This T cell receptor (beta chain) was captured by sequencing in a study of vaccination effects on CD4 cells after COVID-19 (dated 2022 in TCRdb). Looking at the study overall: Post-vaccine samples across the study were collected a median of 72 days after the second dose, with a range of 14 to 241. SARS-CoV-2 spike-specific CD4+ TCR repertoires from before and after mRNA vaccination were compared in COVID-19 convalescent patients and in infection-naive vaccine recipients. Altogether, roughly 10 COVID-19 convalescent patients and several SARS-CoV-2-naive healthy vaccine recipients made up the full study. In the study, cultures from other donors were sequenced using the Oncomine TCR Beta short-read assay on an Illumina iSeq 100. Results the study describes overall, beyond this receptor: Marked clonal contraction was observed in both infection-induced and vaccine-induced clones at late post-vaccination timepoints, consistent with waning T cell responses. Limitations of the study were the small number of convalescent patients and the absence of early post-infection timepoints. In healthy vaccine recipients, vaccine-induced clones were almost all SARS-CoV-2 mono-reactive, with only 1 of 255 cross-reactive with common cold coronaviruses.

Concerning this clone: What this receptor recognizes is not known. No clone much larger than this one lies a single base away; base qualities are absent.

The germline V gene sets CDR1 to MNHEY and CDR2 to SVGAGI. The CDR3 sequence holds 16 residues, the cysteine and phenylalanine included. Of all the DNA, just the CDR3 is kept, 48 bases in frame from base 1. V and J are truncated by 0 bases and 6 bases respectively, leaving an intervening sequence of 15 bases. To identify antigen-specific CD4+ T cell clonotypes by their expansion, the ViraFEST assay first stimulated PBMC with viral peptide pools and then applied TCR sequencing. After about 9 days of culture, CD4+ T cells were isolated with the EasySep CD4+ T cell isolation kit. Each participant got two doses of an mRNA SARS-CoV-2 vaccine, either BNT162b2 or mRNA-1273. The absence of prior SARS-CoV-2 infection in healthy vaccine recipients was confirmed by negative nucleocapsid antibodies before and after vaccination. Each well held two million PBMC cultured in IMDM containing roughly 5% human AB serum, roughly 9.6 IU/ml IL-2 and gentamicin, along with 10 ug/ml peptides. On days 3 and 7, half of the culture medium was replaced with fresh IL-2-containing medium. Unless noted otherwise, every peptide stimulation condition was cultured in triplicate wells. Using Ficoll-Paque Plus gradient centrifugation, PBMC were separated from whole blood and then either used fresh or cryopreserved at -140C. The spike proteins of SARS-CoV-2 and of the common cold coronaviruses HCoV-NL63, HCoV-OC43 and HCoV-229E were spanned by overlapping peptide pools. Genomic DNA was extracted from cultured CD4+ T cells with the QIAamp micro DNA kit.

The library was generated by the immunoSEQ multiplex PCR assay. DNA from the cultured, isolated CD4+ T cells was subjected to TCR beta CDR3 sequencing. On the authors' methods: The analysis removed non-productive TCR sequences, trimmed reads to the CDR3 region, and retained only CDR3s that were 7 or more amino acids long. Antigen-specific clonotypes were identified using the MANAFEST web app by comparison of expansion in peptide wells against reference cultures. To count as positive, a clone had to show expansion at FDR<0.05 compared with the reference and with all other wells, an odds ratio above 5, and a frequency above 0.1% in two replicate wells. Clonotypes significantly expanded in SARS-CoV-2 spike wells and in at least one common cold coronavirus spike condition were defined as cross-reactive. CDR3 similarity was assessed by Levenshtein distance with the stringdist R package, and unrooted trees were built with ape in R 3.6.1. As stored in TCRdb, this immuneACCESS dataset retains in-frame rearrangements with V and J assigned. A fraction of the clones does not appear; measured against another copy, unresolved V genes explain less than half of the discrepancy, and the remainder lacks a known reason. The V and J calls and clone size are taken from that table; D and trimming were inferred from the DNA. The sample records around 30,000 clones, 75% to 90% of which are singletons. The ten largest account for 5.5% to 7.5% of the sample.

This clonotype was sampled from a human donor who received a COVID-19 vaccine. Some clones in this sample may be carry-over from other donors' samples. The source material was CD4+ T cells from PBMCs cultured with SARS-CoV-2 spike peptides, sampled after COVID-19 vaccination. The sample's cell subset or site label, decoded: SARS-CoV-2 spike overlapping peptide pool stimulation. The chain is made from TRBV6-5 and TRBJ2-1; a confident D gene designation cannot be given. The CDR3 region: CASSYSTASPLNEQFF. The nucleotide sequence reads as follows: TGTGCCAGCAGTTACTCGACGGCATCCCCCCTCAATGAGCAGTTCTTC.